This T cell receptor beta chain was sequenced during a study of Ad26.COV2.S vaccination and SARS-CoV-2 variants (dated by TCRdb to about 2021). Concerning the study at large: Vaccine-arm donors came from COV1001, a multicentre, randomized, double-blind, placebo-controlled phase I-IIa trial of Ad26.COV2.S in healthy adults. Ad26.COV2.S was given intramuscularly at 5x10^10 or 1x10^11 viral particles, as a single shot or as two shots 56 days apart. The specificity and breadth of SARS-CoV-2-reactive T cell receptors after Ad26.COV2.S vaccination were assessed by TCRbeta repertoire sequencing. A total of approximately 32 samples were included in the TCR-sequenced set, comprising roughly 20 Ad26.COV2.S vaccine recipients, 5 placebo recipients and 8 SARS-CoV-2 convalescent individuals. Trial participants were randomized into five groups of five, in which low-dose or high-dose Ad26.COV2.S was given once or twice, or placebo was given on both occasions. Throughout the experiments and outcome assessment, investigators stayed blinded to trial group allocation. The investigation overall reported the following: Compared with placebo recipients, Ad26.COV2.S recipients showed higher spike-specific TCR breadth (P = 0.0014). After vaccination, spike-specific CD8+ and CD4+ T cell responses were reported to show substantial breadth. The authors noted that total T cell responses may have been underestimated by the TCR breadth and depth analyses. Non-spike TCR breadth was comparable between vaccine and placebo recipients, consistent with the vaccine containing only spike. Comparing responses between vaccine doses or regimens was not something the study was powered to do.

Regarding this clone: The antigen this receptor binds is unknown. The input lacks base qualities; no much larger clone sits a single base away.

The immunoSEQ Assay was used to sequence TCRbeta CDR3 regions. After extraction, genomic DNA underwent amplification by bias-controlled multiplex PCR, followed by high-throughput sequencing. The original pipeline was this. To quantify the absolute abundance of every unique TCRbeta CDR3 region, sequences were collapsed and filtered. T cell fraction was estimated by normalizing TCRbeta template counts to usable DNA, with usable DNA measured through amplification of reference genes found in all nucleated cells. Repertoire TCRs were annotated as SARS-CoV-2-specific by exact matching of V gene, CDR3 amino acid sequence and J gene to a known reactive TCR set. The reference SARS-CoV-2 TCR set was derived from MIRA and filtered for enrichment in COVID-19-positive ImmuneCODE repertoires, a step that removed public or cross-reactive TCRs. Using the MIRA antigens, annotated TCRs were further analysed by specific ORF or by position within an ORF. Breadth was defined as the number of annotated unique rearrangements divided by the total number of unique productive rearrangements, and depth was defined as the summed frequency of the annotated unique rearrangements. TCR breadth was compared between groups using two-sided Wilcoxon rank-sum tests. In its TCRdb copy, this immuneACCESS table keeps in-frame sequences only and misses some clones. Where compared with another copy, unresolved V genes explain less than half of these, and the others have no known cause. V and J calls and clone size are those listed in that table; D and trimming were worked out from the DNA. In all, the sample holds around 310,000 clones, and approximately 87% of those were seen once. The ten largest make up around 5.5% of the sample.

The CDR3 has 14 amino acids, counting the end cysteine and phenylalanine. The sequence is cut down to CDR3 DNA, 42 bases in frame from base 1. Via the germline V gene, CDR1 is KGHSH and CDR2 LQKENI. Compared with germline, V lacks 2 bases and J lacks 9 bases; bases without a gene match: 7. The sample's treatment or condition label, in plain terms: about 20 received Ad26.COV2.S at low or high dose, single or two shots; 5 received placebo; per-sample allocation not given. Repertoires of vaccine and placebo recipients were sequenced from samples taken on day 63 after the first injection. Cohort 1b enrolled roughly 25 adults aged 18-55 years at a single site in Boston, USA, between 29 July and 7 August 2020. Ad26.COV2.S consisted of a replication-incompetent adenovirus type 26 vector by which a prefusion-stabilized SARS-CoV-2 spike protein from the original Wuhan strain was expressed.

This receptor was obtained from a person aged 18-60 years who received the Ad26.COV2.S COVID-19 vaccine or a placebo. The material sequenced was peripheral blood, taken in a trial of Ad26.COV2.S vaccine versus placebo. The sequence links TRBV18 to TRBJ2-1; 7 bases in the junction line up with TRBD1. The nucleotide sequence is TGTGCCAGCTCACCAGGGACAGTTTACGCTGAGCAGTTCTTC. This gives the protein CASSPGTVYAEQFF.